The rows below give T cell receptor beta chains drawn from one sample of a study of regulatory dendritic cells for organ transplantation. Assay used: immunoSEQ multiplex PCR; TCRdb lists only in-frame clones, some missing. This repertoire shows approximately 10,000 clones, around 75% found once; its top ten account for roughly 2.6%. These receptors have no known antigen. Sequencing was done on a sample of memory CD4+ T cells from blood cultured with regulatory dendritic cells. These receptors were taken from a human donor in good health. Both conserved end residues are part of each CDR3. A D gene is named only where the DNA matches it firmly. Where a row states a size, it is once, few, many or the class of an expanded clone; other rows omit it.

clone_size	v_call	d_call	j_call	cdr3_nt	cdr3_aa
NA	TRBV7-3	TRBD2	TRBJ2-5	TGTGCCAGCAGCGAGGGGAGCGGGGGGGCGGAGACCCAGTACTTC	CASSEGSGGAETQYF
NA	TRBV5-1	NA	TRBJ1-1	TGCGCCAGCAGCCCTACGGGATCCATGAACACTGAAGCTTTCTTT	CASSPTGSMNTEAFF
NA	TRBV2	NA	TRBJ2-2	TGTGCCAGCAGTGAGCTAGCCTCCTTTGTCGGGGAGCTGTTTTTT	CASSELASFVGELFF
NA	TRBV5-1	NA	TRBJ1-1	TGCGCCAGCAGCTTGTTAGGGGACACTGAAGCTTTCTTT	CASSLLGDTEAFF
NA	TRBV5-1	NA	TRBJ2-3	TGCGCCAGCAGCTTGTTAGGGACTCAAGATACGCAGTATTTT	CASSLLGTQDTQYF
NA	TRBV5-1	NA	TRBJ2-5	TGCGCCAGCAGCTTGGAGGGTTTCAGGGGTCAAGAGACCCAGTACTTC	CASSLEGFRGQETQYF
NA	TRBV19	TRBD1	TRBJ2-5	TGTGCCAGTAGTATGTGGACAGGGGGCCCGAGCCAAGAGACCCAGTACTTC	CASSMWTGGPSQETQYF
once	TRBV6-5	TRBD1	TRBJ1-2	TGTGCCAGCAGTTTTGACAGGGGAGATGGCTACACCTTC	CASSFDRGDGYTF
NA	TRBV10-3	TRBD2	TRBJ2-2	TGTGCCACCAGACTAGCGGGGGAAACCGGGGAGCTGTTTTTT	CATRLAGETGELFF
NA	TRBV18	NA	TRBJ1-4	TGTGCCAGCTCGGGGGCAGGGAATGAAAAACTGTTTTTT	CASSGAGNEKLFF
NA	TRBV27	TRBD1	TRBJ2-1	TGTGCCAGCAGCCGGGGACAGGGGAAGGTCAATGAGCAGTTCTTC	CASSRGQGKVNEQFF
NA	TRBV7-2	NA	TRBJ1-2	TGTGCCAGCAGCGACAGTGTTTCCCCGTGGAAAGGCTACACCTTC	CASSDSVSPWKGYTF
once	TRBV4-3	TRBD2	TRBJ2-1	TGCGCCAGCAGCCAAGATCCTAGCGGGGGCCTGAGGTCTGAGCAGTTCTTC	CASSQDPSGGLRSEQFF
NA	TRBV13	NA	TRBJ2-1	TGTGCCAGCAGCTTAAGCCCCACGTTCGGAAGCCCCGGGAACAATGAGCAGTTCTTC	CASSLSPTFGSPGNNEQFF
NA	TRBV5-1	NA	TRBJ1-1	TGCGCCAGCAGCTTGTCCCCGGCGGCGAACACTGAAGCTTTCTTT	CASSLSPAANTEAFF
NA	TRBV7-2	NA	TRBJ1-2	TGTGCCAGCAGCTTAGGAAGGGGAGGGGATGGCTACACCTTC	CASSLGRGGDGYTF
NA	TRBV6-1	TRBD1	TRBJ1-4	TGTGCCAGCACCTTACAGGGGAATGAAAAACTGTTTTTT	CASTLQGNEKLFF
NA	TRBV6-1	NA	TRBJ1-1	TGTGCAAGCAAGCCGCGGGGGCAAAACACTGAAGCTTTCTTT	CASKPRGQNTEAFF
NA	TRBV7-8	NA	TRBJ2-1	TGTGCCAGCAGAGAGGGAGGATCGAATGAGCAGTTCTTC	CASREGGSNEQFF
NA	TRBV2	TRBD1	TRBJ1-6	TGTGCCAGCACAAGGGACAGAAATTCACCCCTCCACTTT	CASTRDRNSPLHF
NA	TRBV5-6	NA	TRBJ1-3	TGTGCCGGCGGCTCGGGAGCTGGAAACACCATATATTTT	CAGGSGAGNTIYF
NA	TRBV18	TRBD1	TRBJ2-1	TGTGCCAGCTCATCTTCTTGGGACAGGGGGAATGAGCAGTTCTTC	CASSSSWDRGNEQFF
NA	TRBV2	TRBD2	TRBJ2-5	TGTGCCAGCAGGGCCCACCTAGCGGGGGGGCGTGAGACCCAGTACTTC	CASRAHLAGGRETQYF
NA	TRBV18	TRBD2	TRBJ2-7	TGTGCCAGCTCACCACGTTCCAGCGGGGCCAAGGACGAGCAGTACTTC	CASSPRSSGAKDEQYF
NA	TRBV21-1	NA	TRBJ2-7	TGTGCCAGCAGCAAGGAAGATTTACGCGCGGAAGAGCAGTACTTC	CASSKEDLRAEEQYF
once	TRBV9	NA	TRBJ1-4	TGTGCCAGCAGTGCCCCGGGGGGCCCCAATGAAAAACTGTTTTTT	CASSAPGGPNEKLFF
few	TRBV5-1	NA	TRBJ1-2	TGCGCCAGCAGCATTGAGCGAGGGGGCTACACCTTC	CASSIERGGYTF
NA	TRBV2	NA	TRBJ2-1	TGTGCCAGCAGTGAAGCCCCGGGTGAGGGTGAGCAGTTCTTC	CASSEAPGEGEQFF
NA	TRBV6-1	NA	TRBJ1-5	TGTGCCAGCAGCGACCAGGGGTGCCAGCCCCAGCATTTT	CASSDQGCQPQHF
few	TRBV11-1	NA	TRBJ2-3	TGTGCCAGCAGCTCCGGGAACACAGATACGCAGTATTTT	CASSSGNTDTQYF
NA	TRBV11-3	NA	TRBJ2-2	TGTGCCAGCAGCCAACTCGGCCAAGGGGCCACCGGGGAGCTGTTTTTT	CASSQLGQGATGELFF
medium-sized	TRBV6-5	NA	TRBJ1-2	TGTGCCAGCAGCCCGGGGTTGGGCTACACCTTC	CASSPGLGYTF
few	TRBV7-2	TRBD1	TRBJ1-2	TGTGCCAGCAACCAGGACAGGGCGAATGGCTACACCTTC	CASNQDRANGYTF
NA	TRBV6-5	TRBD1	TRBJ1-4	TGTGCCAGCAGCCCGACAGGGAGGAGGGAAAAACTGTTTTTT	CASSPTGRREKLFF
NA	TRBV6-6	NA	TRBJ2-1	TGTGCCAGCAGAACCGGGACCGGGGGCAATGAGCAGTTCTTC	CASRTGTGGNEQFF
NA	TRBV2	TRBD1	TRBJ2-1	TGTGCCAGCAGGGGAGGACAGGGTAAGGGCAATGAGCAGTTCTTC	CASRGGQGKGNEQFF
NA	TRBV11-3	TRBD2	TRBJ2-1	TGTGCCAGCAGCGCAGCGGGGGACCTCTCCTACAATGAGCAGTTCTTC	CASSAAGDLSYNEQFF
NA	TRBV6-5	TRBD1	TRBJ1-1	TGTGCCAGCAGTTACGCACAGGGGGCGAACACTGAAGCTTTCTTT	CASSYAQGANTEAFF
NA	TRBV7-2	TRBD2	TRBJ2-1	TGTGCCAGCAGCTCCCCAAGCGGGGGGTACAATGAGCAGTTCTTC	CASSSPSGGYNEQFF
NA	TRBV4-1	TRBD2	TRBJ2-3	TGCGCCAGCAGCCACTCAGCGGGGGGGCGGGGCACAGATACGCAGTATTTT	CASSHSAGGRGTDTQYF
NA	TRBV6-6	NA	TRBJ2-3	TGTGCCAGCGGACAGAGCACAGATACGCAGTATTTT	CASGQSTDTQYF
NA	TRBV5-1	TRBD1	TRBJ1-2	TGCGCCAGCAGCCCGGGACAGGGGGCAAACTATGGCTACACCTTC	CASSPGQGANYGYTF